These 27 T cell receptor beta chains were all obtained from the same sample, sequenced in a study of blood T cell repertoires in COVID-19. Profiled with immunoSEQ multiplex PCR; TCRdb holds only in-frame clones, not every one. The sample carries fewer than 350,000 clones, about 88% recorded once. The specimen was PBMCs or T cells enriched from blood (not recorded which). The receptor set was obtained from a woman aged 35 to 49 who had recovered from COVID-19.

The gene calls are TRBV3-1 (or the pseudogene TRBV3-2) and TRBJ1-3; maybe TRBD1 (6 bases). Per the germline V gene, CDR1 is LGHDT and CDR2 is YNNKEL (reference sequence). The V gene lost 2 bases and the J gene lost 0 bases, with 14 bases spanning the gap. The CDR3 runs 17 residues. CDR3 sequence (DNA): TGTGCCAGCAGCCAAACGTCACAGGGCAACTCTGGAAACACCATATATTTT. Protein sequence: CASSQTSQGNSGNTIYF.

The chain links TRBV21-1 to TRBJ1-2; TRBD1 is taken as the D call from the table, unchecked against the DNA. TRBV21-1 is reported as a pseudogene. The CDR3 is 14 residues long. The CDR3 reads CASSRDRGRKRYTF. DNA for the CDR3: TGTGCCAGCAGCCGGGACAGGGGGCGTAAGCGCTACACCTTC.

The chain is built from TRBV15 and TRBJ1-2; maybe TRBD1 (6 bases). CDR3 length: 13 amino acids. Germline-derived CDR1 and CDR2 are LNHNV and YYDKDF (reference sequence). Trimming stripped 1 base from V and 6 bases from J, with 9 bases between. CDR3 residues: CATSRGRGDGYTF. The CDR3 DNA reads as TGTGCCACCAGCAGAGGCAGGGGTGATGGCTACACCTTC. Full variable domain (remainder filled in from reference TRBV15 and TRBJ1-2): DAMVIQNPRYQVTQFGKPVTLSCSQTLNHNVMYWYQQKSSQAPKLLFHYYDKDFNNEADTPDNFQSRRPNTSFCFLDIRSPGLGDTAMYLCATSRGRGDGYTFGSGTRLTVV.

V and J are TRBV5-1 and TRBJ2-7, with a possible D match to TRBD2 (6 bases). The CDR3 loop spans 14 amino acids. V lost 4 bases and J lost 0, with 11 bases in between. Germline V gene data show CDR1 as SGHRS and CDR2 as YFSETQ. The CDR3 loop reads CASSRDLDSYEQYF. Written as DNA, the CDR3 is TGCGCCAGCAGCCGGGACTTGGACTCCTACGAGCAGTACTTC.

A few counts support this clone. V gene TRBV19 combines with J gene TRBJ2-3; TRBD2 is a possible D gene (7 bases). V gave up 6 bases and J gave up 2 bases, with 12 bases separating them. CDR3 length: 14 residues. CDR1 and CDR2 (germline): LNHDA, SQIVND (reference sequence). The CDR3 DNA follows: TGTGCCAGTAGAAGAGGGGGGGCCACAGATACGCAGTATTTT. This sequence encodes CASRRGGATDTQYF.

The chain employs TRBV9 and TRBJ2-1; 12 nucleotides agree with TRBD2. V lost 2 bases and J lost 0; bases outside the gene matches: 3. Looked up from germline, CDR1 is SGDLS and CDR2 is YYNGEE. The CDR3 is made up of 17 amino acids. The CDR3 DNA reads as TGTGCCAGCAGCGTTCTAGCGGGGGGGAGCTCCTACAATGAGCAGTTCTTC. This translates into CASSVLAGGSSYNEQFF.

This clone was counted a few times. This chain joins TRBV5-6 and TRBJ2-7; D might be TRBD2 (5 bases). The CDR3 sequence is 15 residues long. The ends were cut back, 0 bases at V and 2 bases at J, with 12 bases in the middle. Germline lookup yields CDR1 SGHDT and CDR2 YYEEEE. The CDR3 DNA reads as TGTGCCAGCAGCTTGGGGCTAGGAGGTGCCTACGAGCAGTACTTC. Translation gives CASSLGLGGAYEQYF.

The chain links TRBV20-1 to TRBJ2-5, with a possible D match to TRBD1 (6 bases). V was cut by 3 bases and J by 5 bases, with 13 bases left in between. The CDR3 has 13 residues. The V gene's germline CDR1 is DFQATT and CDR2 SNEGSKA (reference sequence). The DNA of the CDR3 is TGCAGTGCTAGTATGGCAGGGGAGGAGACCCAGTACTTC. It translates to CSASMAGEETQYF.

The chain links TRBV9 to TRBJ2-6; 7 bases map to TRBD1. The V gene's germline CDR1 is SGDLS and CDR2 YYNGEE. There are 16 residues in the CDR3. V shed 3 bases and J 0 bases; nucleotides not matched to a gene: 3. CDR3 DNA: TGTGCCAGCAGCGCGACAGGGTCCTCTGGGGCCAACGTCCTGACTTTC. This encodes CASSATGSSGANVLTF.

This chain connects TRBV28 to TRBJ1-2; unclear D gene. This CDR3 has 12 amino acids. Trimming cost V 5 bases and J 8 bases, with 12 bases left between them. Germline V gives CDR1 MDHEN, CDR2 SYDVKM. The CDR3 DNA sequence: TGTGCCAGCAGTACTCCGGCGGGAGGCTACACCTTC. Translating gives CASSTPAGGYTF.

The chain joins TRBV30 to TRBJ2-7; maybe TRBD1 (6 bases). The CDR3 consists of 15 residues. Germline V gives CDR1 GTSNPN, CDR2 SVGIG (reference sequence). V was trimmed by 5 bases and J by 2 bases, leaving 19 bases between them. CDR3 loop: CAWEPISTGTYEQYF. The CDR3 coding sequence is TGTGCCTGGGAACCGATTTCGACAGGTACCTACGAGCAGTACTTC.

The V and J genes are TRBV7-9 and TRBJ2-5; perhaps TRBD2 as D (6 bases). Germline V gene data show CDR1 as SEHNR and CDR2 as FQNEAQ (reference sequence). Between the trimmed V and J ends, which lost 6 bases and 3 bases, there was a span of 11 bases. The CDR3 spans 13 residues. The CDR3 DNA is TGTGCCAGCAGTTCGGGACTCGAAGAGACCCAGTACTTC. Encoded protein: CASSSGLEETQYF.

This chain links TRBV3-1 (or the pseudogene TRBV3-2) with TRBJ2-7; the D gene is possibly TRBD1 (7 bases). Germline V gene lookup returns CDR1 LGHDT and CDR2 YNNKEL (reference sequence). Trimming removed 3 bases at V and 7 bases at J, with 13 bases between. The CDR3 is made up of 13 amino acids. The CDR3 nucleotides read TGTGCCAGCAGCCAGGGGGCAGGGGGGGAGCAGTACTTC. Protein: CASSQGAGGEQYF.

This clone was seen once. The V and J genes are TRBV11-3 and TRBJ2-5; the match to TRBD1 covers 10 bases. The V and J ends lost 5 bases and 5 bases, in that order; junction bases with no gene match: 8. The CDR3 sequence is 15 residues long. The germline V gene has CDR1 SGHNT and CDR2 YENEEA. CDR3 nucleotide sequence: TGTGCCAGCAGCGCCGGGACAGGGGTGAGGGAGACCCAGTACTTC. As protein: CASSAGTGVRETQYF.

The genes are TRBV15 and TRBJ2-4; D unclear. Trimming cost V 0 bases and J 0 bases, with 18 bases left between them. The length of the CDR3 is 19 residues. The germline CDR1 and CDR2 sequences are LNHNV and YYDKDF (reference sequence). For the CDR3, the DNA is TGTGCCACCAGCAGAGATTCCCAAACAGTGGATCTAGCCAAAAACATTCAGTACTTC. It encodes CATSRDSQTVDLAKNIQYF.

The chain is built from TRBV4-3 and TRBJ2-1; D is perhaps TRBD2 (5 bases). There are 16 residues in the CDR3. V gave up 0 bases and J gave up 3 bases, with 12 bases separating them. Germline CDR1 is LGHNA and CDR2 is YSLEER. This CDR3 is CASSQDLTGNYNEQFF. CDR3 nucleotides: TGCGCCAGCAGCCAAGATTTGACGGGAAACTACAATGAGCAGTTCTTC.

The V call is TRBV6-2 or TRBV6-3, the J call TRBJ1-6, with 9 bases identical to TRBD1. J was trimmed by 14 bases and V by 5 bases; bases with no gene match: 13. The CDR3 consists of 15 residues. From germline, CDR1 is MNHEY and CDR2 SVGEGT. The CDR3 DNA follows: TGTGCCAGCAGTACCCACGGGACAGGGACCCGATCCCTCCACTTT. Encoded protein: CASSTHGTGTRSLHF.

J is TRBJ2-7 and V is TRBV11-3; a weak D match, TRBD1 (5 bases). Between the trimmed V and J ends, which lost 5 bases and 6 bases, there was a span of 14 bases. The CDR3 loop spans 13 amino acids. The germline gives CDR1 SGHNT, CDR2 YENEEA. CDR3 in amino acids: CASSPGPSREQYF. The DNA for the CDR3 is TGTGCCAGCAGCCCAGGGCCCAGCCGCGAGCAGTACTTC.

The chain employs TRBV3-1 (or the pseudogene TRBV3-2) and TRBJ2-3; 15 nucleotides line up with TRBD2. V lost 0 bases to trimming and J lost 2 bases; unmatched junction nucleotides: 12. The CDR3 runs 21 residues. CDR1 LGHDT and CDR2 YNNKEL come from the germline V gene (reference sequence). The DNA of the CDR3 is TGTGCCAGCAGCCAAGATAACCCAGGGACTAGCGGGGGGCGGGTCACAGATACGCAGTATTTT. It yields the protein CASSQDNPGTSGGRVTDTQYF.

The chain uses TRBV5-4 and TRBJ2-3; TRBD2 aligns across 9 bases. V shed 2 bases, J shed 1 base, and the junction held 5 bases outside the gene matches. Germline V gene lookup returns CDR1 SGHNT and CDR2 YYREEE (reference sequence). CDR3 size: 16 residues. The CDR3 DNA reads as TGTGCCAGCAGCTTCAAGCGGGAGGTTGGCACAGATACGCAGTATTTT. It translates to CASSFKREVGTDTQYF.

The rearrangement uses TRBV6-5 and TRBJ1-2; TRBD1 aligns across 7 bases. From germline, CDR1 is MNHEY and CDR2 SVGAGI. V lost 5 bases and J lost 8; bases outside the gene matches: 11. The CDR3 has 14 amino acids. CDR3 bases: TGTGCCAGCAGTCTCCTTCCGACAGGGTCCGGCTACACCTTC. This codes for CASSLLPTGSGYTF.

The table lists this clone with a count of one. V and J are TRBV30 and TRBJ2-4; 8 nucleotides agree with TRBD1. From germline, CDR1 is GTSNPN and CDR2 SVGIG (reference sequence). The CDR3 length is 13 residues. The V and J ends lost 3 bases and 9 bases, in that order; junction bases with no gene match: 7. CDR3 coding DNA: TGTGCCTGGAGCCCGGACAGGGATGGCATTCAGTACTTC. It is translated as CAWSPDRDGIQYF. The full variable domain, completed using reference TRBV30 and TRBJ2-4, is SQTIHQWPATLVQPVGSPLSLECTVEGTSNPNLYWYRQAAGRGLQLLFYSVGIGQISSEVPQNLSASRPQDRQFILSSKKLLLSDSGFYLCAWSPDRDGIQYFGAGTRLSVL.

The CDR3 region is CASSQRAGQETQYF. Written as DNA, the CDR3 is TGCGCCAGCAGCCAACGAGCGGGGCAAGAGACCCAGTACTTC. The chain carries TRBV4-1 and TRBJ2-5; TRBD2 matches 7 bases. V shed 2 bases, J shed 2 bases, and the junction held 2 bases outside the gene matches. There are 14 residues in the CDR3. The germline V gene encodes CDR1 MGHRA and CDR2 YSYEKL.

For the CDR3, the DNA is TGTGCCAGCAGCTTAGGACAGGGGGCAGATACGCAGTATTTT. This translates into CASSLGQGADTQYF. The gene calls are TRBV7-3 and TRBJ2-3; 10 bases map to TRBD1. The J segment lost 4 bases and the V segment lost 2 bases, leaving 0 bases of the junction unmatched. Germline V gene data show CDR1 as SGHTA and CDR2 as FQGTGA. This CDR3 spans 14 amino acids.

The CDR3 DNA is TGTGCCGGGCGGGGAGCCTACAATGAGCAGTTCTTC. It is translated as CAGRGAYNEQFF. V is TRBV6-5 and J is TRBJ2-1; the D gene is possibly TRBD2 (6 bases). This CDR3 is built from 12 residues. Germline CDR1 reads MNHEY; CDR2 reads SVGAGI. V lost 11 bases, J lost 2 bases, and 10 bases lay in between.

This clone was seen once. The chain has TRBV28 and TRBJ1-3; TRBD1 is a possible D gene (5 bases). CDR1 is MDHEN and CDR2 is SYDVKM in the germline V gene. V gave up 6 bases and J gave up 0 bases, with 15 bases separating them. The length of the CDR3 is 16 residues. The CDR3 here is CASSPAGLLSGNTIYF. The CDR3 DNA follows: TGTGCCAGCAGCCCCGCGGGACTGCTCTCTGGAAACACCATATATTTT.

This clone was seen once. The V call is TRBV24-1, the J call TRBJ2-1; 8 bases are a match to TRBD1. V was clipped by 4 bases and J by 8 bases; unmatched bases: 12. CDR1 and CDR2 (germline): KGHDR, SFDVKD. This CDR3 contains 16 residues. CDR3 amino acids: CATSDPDRGLNDEQFF. CDR3 nucleotides: TGTGCCACCAGTGACCCTGACAGGGGTCTTAACGATGAGCAGTTCTTC.